The T cell receptor beta chain described here comes from a study of cytomegalovirus exposure and HLA in healthy donors. Overall study: Falling in the Caucasian-associated ancestry cluster were roughly 86% of under 450 genotyped donors. The study's findings and limits: Later, an analysis showed that TCR beta chains associated with HLA were more clonally expanded than others that were equally common. The study flagged around 160 TCR beta chains as cytomegalovirus-associated.

This PCR relied on a set of 60 Vbeta primers and 13 Jbeta primers. Some clones are missing from TCRdb's copy, which holds only in-frame ones; the method was immunoSEQ multiplex PCR. Here the sample spans around 130,000 clones, about 81% being singletons. With 0 bases removed from V and 14 bases from J, the gap between germline ends came to 14 bases. Germline V gene data show CDR1 as SGHDT and CDR2 as YYEEEE. This CDR3 contains 12 residues. As concerns this clone: Its antigen is still unknown.

The donors were healthy bone marrow donors. This receptor was obtained from a woman aged 40 to 50 in good health and CMV-seropositive. The chain carries TRBV5-6 and TRBJ1-2; possible D gene TRBD1, 5 bases. Sequencing was carried out using PBMCs. The CDR3 is CASSLAGHTETF. Here the CDR3 DNA reads TGTGCCAGCAGCTTGGCCGGACATACAGAGACCTTC.